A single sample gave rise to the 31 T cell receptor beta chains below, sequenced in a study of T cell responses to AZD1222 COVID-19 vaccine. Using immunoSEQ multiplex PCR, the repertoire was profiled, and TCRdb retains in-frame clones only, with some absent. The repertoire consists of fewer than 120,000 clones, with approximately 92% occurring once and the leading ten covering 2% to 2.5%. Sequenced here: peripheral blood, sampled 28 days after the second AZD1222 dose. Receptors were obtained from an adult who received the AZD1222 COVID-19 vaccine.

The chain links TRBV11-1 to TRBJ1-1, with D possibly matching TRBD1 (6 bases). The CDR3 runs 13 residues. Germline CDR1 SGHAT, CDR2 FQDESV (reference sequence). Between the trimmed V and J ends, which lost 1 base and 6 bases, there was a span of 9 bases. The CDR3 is CASSLGTAAEAFF. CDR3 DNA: TGTGCCAGCAGCTTAGGGACAGCCGCTGAAGCTTTCTTT.

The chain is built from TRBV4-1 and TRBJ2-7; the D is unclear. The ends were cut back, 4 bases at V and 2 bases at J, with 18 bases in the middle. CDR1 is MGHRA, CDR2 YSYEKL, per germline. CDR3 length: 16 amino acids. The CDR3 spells CASSRKQIAEPYEQYF. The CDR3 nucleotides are TGCGCCAGCAGCCGAAAACAGATCGCGGAACCCTACGAGCAGTACTTC.

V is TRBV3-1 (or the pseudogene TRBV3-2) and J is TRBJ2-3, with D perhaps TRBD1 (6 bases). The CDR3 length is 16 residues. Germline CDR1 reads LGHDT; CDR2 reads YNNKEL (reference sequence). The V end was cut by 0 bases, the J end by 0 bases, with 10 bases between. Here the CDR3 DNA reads TGTGCCAGCAGCCAAGACACAGGGTATAGCACAGATACGCAGTATTTT. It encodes CASSQDTGYSTDTQYF.

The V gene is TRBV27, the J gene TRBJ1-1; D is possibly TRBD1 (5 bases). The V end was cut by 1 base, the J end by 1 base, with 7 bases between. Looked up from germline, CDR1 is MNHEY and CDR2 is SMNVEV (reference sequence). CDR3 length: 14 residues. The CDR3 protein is CASSLWGENTEAFF. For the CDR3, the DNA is TGTGCCAGCAGTTTATGGGGCGAGAACACTGAAGCTTTCTTT.

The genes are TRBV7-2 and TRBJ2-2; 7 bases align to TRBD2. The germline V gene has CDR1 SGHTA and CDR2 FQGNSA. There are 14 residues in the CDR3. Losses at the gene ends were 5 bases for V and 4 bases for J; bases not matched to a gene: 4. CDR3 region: CASSPAGSTGELFF. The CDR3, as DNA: TGTGCCAGCAGCCCAGCGGGGAGCACCGGGGAGCTGTTTTTT.

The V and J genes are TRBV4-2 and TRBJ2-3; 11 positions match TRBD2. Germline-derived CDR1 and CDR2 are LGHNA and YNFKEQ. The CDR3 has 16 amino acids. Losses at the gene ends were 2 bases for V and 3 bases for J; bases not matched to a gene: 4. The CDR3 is CASSQFLAGGTDTQYF. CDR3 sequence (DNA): TGTGCCAGCAGCCAATTCCTAGCGGGGGGAACAGATACGCAGTATTTT.

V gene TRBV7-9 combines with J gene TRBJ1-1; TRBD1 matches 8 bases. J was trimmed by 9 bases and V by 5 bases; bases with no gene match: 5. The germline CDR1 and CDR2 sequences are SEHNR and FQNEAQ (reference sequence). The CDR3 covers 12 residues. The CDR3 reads CASSPGGAKAFF. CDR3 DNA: TGTGCCAGCAGCCCAGGGGGCGCAAAAGCTTTCTTT.

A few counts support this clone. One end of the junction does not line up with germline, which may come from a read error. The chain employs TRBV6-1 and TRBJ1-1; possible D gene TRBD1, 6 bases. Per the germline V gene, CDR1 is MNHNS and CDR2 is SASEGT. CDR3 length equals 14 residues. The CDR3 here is CASSDRTDHGGSTF. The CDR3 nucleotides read TGTGCCAGCAGTGATCGGACAGACCACGGGGGCTCTACCTTT.

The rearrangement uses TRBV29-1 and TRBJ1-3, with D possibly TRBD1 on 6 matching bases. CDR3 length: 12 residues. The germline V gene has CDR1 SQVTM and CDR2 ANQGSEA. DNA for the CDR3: TGCGGAACAGGGTCCGCTGGAAACACCATATATTTT. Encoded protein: CGTGSAGNTIYF.

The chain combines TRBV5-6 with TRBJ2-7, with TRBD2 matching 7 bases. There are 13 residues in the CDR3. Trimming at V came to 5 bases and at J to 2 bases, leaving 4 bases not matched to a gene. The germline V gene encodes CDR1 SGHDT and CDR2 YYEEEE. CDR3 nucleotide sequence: TGTGCCAGCAGTGTTCGGGGGGCCTACGAGCAGTACTTC. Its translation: CASSVRGAYEQYF.

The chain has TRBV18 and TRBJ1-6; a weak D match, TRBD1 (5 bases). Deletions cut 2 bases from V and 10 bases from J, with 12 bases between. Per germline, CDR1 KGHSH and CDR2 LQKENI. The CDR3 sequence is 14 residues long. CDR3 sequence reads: CASSPFGGRSPLHF. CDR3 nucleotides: TGTGCCAGCTCACCATTCGGGGGTCGGTCACCCCTCCACTTT.

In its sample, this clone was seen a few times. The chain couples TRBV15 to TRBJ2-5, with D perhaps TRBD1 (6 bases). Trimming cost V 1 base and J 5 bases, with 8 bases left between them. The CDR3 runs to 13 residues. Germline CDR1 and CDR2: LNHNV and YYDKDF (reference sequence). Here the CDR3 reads CATSRGTVETQYF. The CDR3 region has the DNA TGTGCCACCAGCAGAGGGACAGTGGAGACCCAGTACTTC.

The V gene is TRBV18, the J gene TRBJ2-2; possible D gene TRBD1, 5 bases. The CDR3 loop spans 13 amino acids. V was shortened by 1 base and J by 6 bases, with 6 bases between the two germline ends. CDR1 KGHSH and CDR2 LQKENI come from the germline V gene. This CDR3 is CASSPLGPGELFF. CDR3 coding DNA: TGTGCCAGCTCACCACTGGGGCCCGGGGAGCTGTTTTTT.

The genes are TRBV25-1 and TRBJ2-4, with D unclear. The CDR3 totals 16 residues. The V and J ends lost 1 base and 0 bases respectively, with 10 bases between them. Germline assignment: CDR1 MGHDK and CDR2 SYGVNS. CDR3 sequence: CASSEFSPLAKNIQYF. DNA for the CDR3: TGTGCCAGCAGTGAATTTTCACCACTAGCCAAAAACATTCAGTACTTC.

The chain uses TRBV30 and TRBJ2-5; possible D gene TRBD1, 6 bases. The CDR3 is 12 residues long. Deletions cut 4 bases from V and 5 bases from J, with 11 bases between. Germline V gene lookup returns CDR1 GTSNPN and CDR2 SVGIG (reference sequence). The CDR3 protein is CAWKQGGETQYF. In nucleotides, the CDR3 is TGTGCCTGGAAACAGGGCGGGGAGACCCAGTACTTC.

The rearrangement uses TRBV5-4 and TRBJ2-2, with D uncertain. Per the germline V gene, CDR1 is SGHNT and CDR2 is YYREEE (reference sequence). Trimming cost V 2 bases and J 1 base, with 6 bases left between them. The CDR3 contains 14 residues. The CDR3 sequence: CASSFMGNTGELFF. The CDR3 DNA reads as TGTGCCAGCAGCTTTATGGGGAACACCGGGGAGCTGTTTTTT.

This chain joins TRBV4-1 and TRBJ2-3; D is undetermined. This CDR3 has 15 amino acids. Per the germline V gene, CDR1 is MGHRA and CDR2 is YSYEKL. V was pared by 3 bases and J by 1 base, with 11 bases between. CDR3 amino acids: CASSQLLGRTDTQYF. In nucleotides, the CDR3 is TGCGCCAGCAGCCAGCTTCTTGGACGCACAGATACGCAGTATTTT.

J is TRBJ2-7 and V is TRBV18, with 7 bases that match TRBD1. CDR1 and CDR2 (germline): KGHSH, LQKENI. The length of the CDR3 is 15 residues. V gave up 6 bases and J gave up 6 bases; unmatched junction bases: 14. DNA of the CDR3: TGTGCCAGCTCGCACCCCCAGGGGGAGAGGGCCGAGCAGTACTTC. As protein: CASSHPQGERAEQYF.

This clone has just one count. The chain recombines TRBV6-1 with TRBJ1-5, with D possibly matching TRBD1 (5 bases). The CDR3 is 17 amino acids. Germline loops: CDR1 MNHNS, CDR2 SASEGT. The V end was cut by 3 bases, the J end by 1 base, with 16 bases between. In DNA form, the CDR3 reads TGTGCCAGCAGTGAGGGACCTATCCCCTGGAGCAATCAGCCCCAGCATTTT. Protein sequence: CASSEGPIPWSNQPQHF.

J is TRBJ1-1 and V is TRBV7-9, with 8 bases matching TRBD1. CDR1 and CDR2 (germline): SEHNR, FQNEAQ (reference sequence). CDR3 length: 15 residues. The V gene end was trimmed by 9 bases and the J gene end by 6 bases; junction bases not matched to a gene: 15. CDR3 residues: CASSNPTGARAEAFF. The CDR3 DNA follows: TGTGCCAGTTCAAATCCGACAGGGGCGCGTGCTGAAGCTTTCTTT.

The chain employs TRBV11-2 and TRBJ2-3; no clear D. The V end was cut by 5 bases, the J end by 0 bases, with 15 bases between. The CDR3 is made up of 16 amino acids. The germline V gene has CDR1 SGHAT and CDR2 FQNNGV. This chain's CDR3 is CASSRMVQSSTDTQYF. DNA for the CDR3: TGTGCCAGCAGCCGCATGGTACAGTCTAGCACAGATACGCAGTATTTT.

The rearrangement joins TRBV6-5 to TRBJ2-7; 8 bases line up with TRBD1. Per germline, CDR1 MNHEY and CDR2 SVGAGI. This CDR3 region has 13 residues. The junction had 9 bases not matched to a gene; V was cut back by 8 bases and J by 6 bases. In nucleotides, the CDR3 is TGTGCCAGCTGGTCGACAGGGGCGATCGAGCAGTACTTC. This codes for CASWSTGAIEQYF.

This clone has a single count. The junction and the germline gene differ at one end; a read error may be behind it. The CDR3 nucleotides are TGCCCCAGCAGCGACCGGGTGGGGGGCAGCACCGGGGAGCTGTTTTTT. Translated: CPSSDRVGGSTGELFF. This chain links TRBV5-1 with TRBJ2-2; possibly TRBD1 or TRBD2 for D (6 bases each). Germline V gene lookup returns CDR1 SGHRS and CDR2 YFSETQ. The CDR3 loop spans 16 amino acids.

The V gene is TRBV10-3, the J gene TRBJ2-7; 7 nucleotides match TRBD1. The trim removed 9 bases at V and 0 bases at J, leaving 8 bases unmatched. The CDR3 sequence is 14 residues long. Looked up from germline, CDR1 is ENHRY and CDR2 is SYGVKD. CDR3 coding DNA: TGTGCCATAGGGGGCCCCGTAGGCTCCTACGAGCAGTACTTC. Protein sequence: CAIGGPVGSYEQYF.

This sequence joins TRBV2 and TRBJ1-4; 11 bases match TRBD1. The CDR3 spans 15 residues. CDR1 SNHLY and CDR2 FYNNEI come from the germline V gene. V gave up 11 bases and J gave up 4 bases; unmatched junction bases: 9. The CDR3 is CAGQGARNSNEKLFF. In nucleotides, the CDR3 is TGTGCCGGACAGGGGGCGAGGAATAGTAATGAAAAACTGTTTTTT.

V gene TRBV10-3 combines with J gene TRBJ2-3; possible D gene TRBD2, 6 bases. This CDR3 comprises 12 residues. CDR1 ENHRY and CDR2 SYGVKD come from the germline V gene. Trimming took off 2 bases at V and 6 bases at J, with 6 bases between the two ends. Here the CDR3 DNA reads TGTGCCATCAGTGAGGGGGGGGATACGCAGTATTTT. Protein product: CAISEGGDTQYF.

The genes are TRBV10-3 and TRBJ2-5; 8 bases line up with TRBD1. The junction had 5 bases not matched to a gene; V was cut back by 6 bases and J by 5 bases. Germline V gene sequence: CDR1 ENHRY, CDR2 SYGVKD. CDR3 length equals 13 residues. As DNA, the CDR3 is TGTGCCATCAGCCTGACAGGGGACGAGACCCAGTACTTC. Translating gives CAISLTGDETQYF.

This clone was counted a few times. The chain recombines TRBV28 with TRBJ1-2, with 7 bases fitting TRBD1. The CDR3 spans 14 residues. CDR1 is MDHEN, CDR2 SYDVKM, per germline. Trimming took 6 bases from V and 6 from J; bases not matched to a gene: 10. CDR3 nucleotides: TGTGCCAGCAGGTTGGCGACAGGGCTACATGGCTACACCTTC. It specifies CASRLATGLHGYTF.

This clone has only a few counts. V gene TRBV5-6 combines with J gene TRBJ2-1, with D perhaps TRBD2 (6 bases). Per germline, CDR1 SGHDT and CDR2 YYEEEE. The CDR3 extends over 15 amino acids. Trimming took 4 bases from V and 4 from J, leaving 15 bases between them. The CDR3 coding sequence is TGTGCCAGCAGCCCCACGGGTGGAGGGTACAATGAGCAGTTCTTC. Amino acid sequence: CASSPTGGGYNEQFF.

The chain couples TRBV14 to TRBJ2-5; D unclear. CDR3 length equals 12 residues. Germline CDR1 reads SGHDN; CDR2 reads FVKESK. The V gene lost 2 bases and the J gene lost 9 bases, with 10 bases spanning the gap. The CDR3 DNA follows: TGTGCCAGCAGCCAAAACGATCGGTCCCAGTACTTC. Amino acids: CASSQNDRSQYF.

CDR3 protein: CASMRDGGSYEQYF. In DNA form, the CDR3 reads TGTGCCAGCATGCGGGACGGTGGCTCCTACGAGCAGTACTTC. The V call is TRBV2, the J call TRBJ2-7; D may be TRBD2 (6 bases). The V gene lost 7 bases and the J gene lost 0 bases, with 13 bases spanning the gap. The CDR3 consists of 14 residues. Germline CDR1 reads SNHLY; CDR2 reads FYNNEI.